These T cell receptor beta chains were read from a single sample in a study of T cells in Graves' hyperthyroidism and ophthalmopathy. MiXCR, applied by TCRdb to the multiplex PCR reads, yields one record per CDR3 protein. The sample contains around 610,000 distinct CDR3 sequences, 14% to 15% of which appear only once. The source material was blood. These receptors originate from a middle-aged woman with Graves' ophthalmopathy. Each CDR3 is given with its conserved first and last residue. Fields, in order: CDR3 length, V gene, J gene, D gene, CDR3 protein. A D gene is named only where the DNA matches it firmly.

13,TRBV27,TRBJ2-5,TRBD1,CASRDRGAQTQYF
13,TRBV29-1,TRBJ2-7,.,CSVEGLHSYEQYF
15,TRBV7-9,TRBJ2-5,.,CASSPPGVGQETQYF
13,TRBV19,TRBJ1-5,.,CASTVQVNQPQHF
15,TRBV7-9,TRBJ2-5,.,CASSFVGGTGETQYF
13,TRBV30,TRBJ2-2,TRBD2,CASSGRLSGELFF
15,TRBV6-1,TRBJ1-2,.,CASSPNIGVTPHYTF
9,TRBV20-1,TRBJ1-1,.,CSASPEAFF
10,TRBV28,TRBJ1-5,.,CASSFGPQHF
13,TRBV7-2,TRBJ1-2,.,CASSFTGGRGYTF
13,TRBV28,TRBJ2-7,TRBD1,CATTGQVTYEQYF
11,TRBV12-3/TRBV12-4,TRBJ2-5,.,CASRRGETQYF
16,TRBV28,TRBJ2-5,TRBD2,CASSLSRTSGKETQYF